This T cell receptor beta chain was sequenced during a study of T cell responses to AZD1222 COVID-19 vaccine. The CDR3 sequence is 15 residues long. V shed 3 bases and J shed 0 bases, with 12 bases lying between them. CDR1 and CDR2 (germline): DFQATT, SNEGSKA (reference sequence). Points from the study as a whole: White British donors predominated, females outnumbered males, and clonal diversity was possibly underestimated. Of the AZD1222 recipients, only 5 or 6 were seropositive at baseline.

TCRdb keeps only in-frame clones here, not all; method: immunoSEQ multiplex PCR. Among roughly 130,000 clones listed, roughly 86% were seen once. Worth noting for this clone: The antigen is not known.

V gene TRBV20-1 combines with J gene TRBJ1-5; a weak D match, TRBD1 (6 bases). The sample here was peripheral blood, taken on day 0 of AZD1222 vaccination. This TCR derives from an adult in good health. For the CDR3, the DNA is TGCAGTGCTAGTAGGACAGCTGATAGCAATCAGCCCCAGCATTTT. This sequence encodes CSASRTADSNQPQHF.